A single sample is the source of the 19 T cell receptor beta chains below, sequenced in a study of blood T cells in healthy people across ages. A sample-barcoded 5' primer and a J-beta primer mix were used in a second PCR of roughly 7 to 11 cycles. One entry per CDR3 protein, called by TCRdb with MiXCR from the 5' RACE reads. This sample has about 1.5 million distinct CDR3 sequences; less than 45% occur once, and the top ten carry over 3.5%. Sequenced: blood. These receptors were taken from a woman under 30 in good health.

The chain links TRBV20-1 to TRBJ2-1; the match to TRBD2 covers 12 bases. Germline-derived CDR1 and CDR2 are DFQATT and SNEGSKA (reference sequence). The J segment lost 5 bases and the V segment lost 1 base, leaving 12 bases of the junction unmatched. The CDR3 is 18 residues long. CDR3 sequence reads: CSARGGLAGGPRHNEQFF. The CDR3 DNA sequence: TGCAGTGCTAGAGGGGGGCTAGCGGGAGGGCCGAGGCACAATGAGCAGTTCTTC.

Notes on this clonotype: The junction differs from germline at one of its ends, possibly a read error. V usage is TRBV3-1 and J usage is TRBJ2-1, with D possibly TRBD2 on 5 matching bases. CDR1 and CDR2 from the germline V gene are LGHDT and YNNKEL (reference sequence). The CDR3 is 15 residues long. CDR3 sequence reads: CAGSQTISTYNEQFF. The CDR3 bases are TGTGCCGGCAGTCAGACTATCAGCACCTACAATGAGCAGTTCTTC.

Only a few counts were recorded for this clonotype. This sequence joins TRBV28 and TRBJ2-4; tentatively, D is TRBD1 or TRBD2 (5 bases each). The J call may be incorrect, as the DNA end agrees better with TRBJ2-7. The CDR3 has 16 residues. Germline-derived CDR1 and CDR2 are MDHEN and SYDVKM. This CDR3 is CASSLRGTLIPHEQYF. CDR3 sequence (DNA): TGTGCCAGCAGTTTACGTGGGACCCTCATCCCTCACGAGCAGTACTTC.

The rearrangement uses TRBV10-3 and TRBJ2-2, with unresolved D. This CDR3 region has 11 residues. Trimming pared 2 bases from V and 7 bases from J, leaving 2 bases between. Germline CDR1 ENHRY, CDR2 SYGVKD. CDR3 DNA: TGTGCCATCAGTGAGGGCGGGGAGCTGTTTTTT. Protein: CAISEGGELFF.

V is TRBV21-1 and J is TRBJ2-7; the DNA was not used to check the table's D call, TRBD1. TRBV21-1 is labeled a pseudogene. The CDR3 contains 14 residues. The CDR3 DNA follows: TGTGCCAGCAGCACGCGTTGGGGGTGGGATGAGCAGTACTTC. It yields the protein CASSTRWGWDEQYF.

This chain uses TRBV2 with TRBJ2-4; D not certain. The end of the DNA fits TRBJ2-7 better, so the J call may be wrong. There are 14 residues in the CDR3. The germline gives CDR1 SNHLY, CDR2 FYNNEI. Written as DNA, the CDR3 is TGTGCCAGCAGTGGTTGGGAAAATGCCCACGAGCAGTACTTC. As protein: CASSGWENAHEQYF.

This clonotype was counted only a few times. The chain joins TRBV7-9 to TRBJ2-1, with a weak D call TRBD2 (6 bases). Germline loops: CDR1 SEHNR, CDR2 FQNEAQ (reference sequence). There are 15 residues in the CDR3. V lost 3 bases and J 4 bases, leaving 13 bases between the germline ends. DNA of the CDR3: TGTGCCAGCAGCTTTACTAGCAACGGTTACAATGAGCAGTTCTTC. It codes for CASSFTSNGYNEQFF. Combining the CDR3 with reference TRBV7-9 and TRBJ2-1 gives the whole variable domain DTGVSQNPRHKITKRGQNVTFRCDPISEHNRLYWYRQTLGQGPEFLTYFQNEAQLEKSRLLSDRFSAERPKGSFSTLEIQRTEQGDSAMYLCASSFTSNGYNEQFFGPGTRLTVL.

V usage is TRBV27 and J usage is TRBJ2-1; TRBD2 agrees at 11 bases. The CDR3 has 15 amino acids. V was clipped by 3 bases and J by 6 bases; unmatched bases: 4. Germline lookup yields CDR1 MNHEY and CDR2 SMNVEV (reference sequence). Written as DNA, the CDR3 is TGTGCCAGCAGTTTGAGACTAGCGGGAAGCAATGAGCAGTTCTTC. Protein: CASSLRLAGSNEQFF.

The genes are TRBV27 and TRBJ1-6; the D is unclear. Germline V gene sequence: CDR1 MNHEY, CDR2 SMNVEV (reference sequence). The CDR3 covers 14 residues. Trimming removed 11 bases from V and 3 bases from J, with 14 bases in between. The CDR3 spells CACSQAHYNSPLHF. CDR3 DNA sequence: TGTGCCTGCTCTCAGGCTCACTATAATTCACCCCTCCACTTT.

The chain is built from TRBV12-5 and TRBJ2-7; D possibly corresponds to TRBD1 (5 bases). Deletions cut 4 bases from V and 2 bases from J, with 9 bases between. This CDR3 spans 13 amino acids. The germline gives CDR1 LGHNT, CDR2 FRNRAP. The CDR3, as DNA: TGTGCTAGTGGTTCGACAGTCACCTACGAGCAGTACTTC. Amino acid sequence: CASGSTVTYEQYF.

Regarding this clonotype: A read error may explain this, as a much larger clone is one base away. The rearrangement joins TRBV20-1 to TRBJ2-7; no firm D call. V was shortened by 1 base and J by 2 bases, with 15 bases between the two germline ends. This CDR3 is built from 15 residues. The germline CDR1 and CDR2 sequences are DFQATT and SNEGSKA (reference sequence). The DNA for the CDR3 is TGCAGTGCTAGAGGTCCTAAAGGGTCCCCCTACGAGCAGTACTTC. This encodes CSARGPKGSPYEQYF.

The rearrangement uses TRBV12-3 or TRBV12-4 and TRBJ2-5; no clear D gene. TRBJ2-1 explains the end of the DNA better; the J call may be wrong. The CDR3 is made up of 14 amino acids. The CDR3 is CASSLPGSQETQFF. CDR3 bases: TGTGCCAGCAGTTTACCGGGCAGCCAAGAGACCCAGTTCTTC.

This clonotype came up once. This chain uses TRBV28 with TRBJ2-1; 10 bases match TRBD2. J lost 5 bases, V lost 3 bases, and 10 bases had no gene match. CDR3 length: 17 amino acids. The germline gives CDR1 MDHEN, CDR2 SYDVKM. Written as DNA, the CDR3 is TGTGCCAGCAGTTTCAGAGCGGGAGGGCCCCGTAACAATGAGCAGTTCTTC. Translated: CASSFRAGGPRNNEQFF.

The V and J genes are TRBV6-2 or TRBV6-3 and TRBJ2-5; tentatively, D is TRBD2 (5 bases). This CDR3 is built from 13 residues. CDR1 MNHEY and CDR2 SVGEGT come from the germline V gene. V lost 0 bases, J lost 11 bases, and 13 bases lay in between. The CDR3 reads CASSYSIRDLQYF. In DNA form, the CDR3 reads TGTGCCAGCAGTTACTCGATTCGGGATCTTCAGTACTTC.

The chain carries TRBV20-1 and TRBJ2-1, with 9 bases that match TRBD2. The CDR3 extends over 15 amino acids. The junction had 5 bases not matched to a gene; V was cut back by 0 bases and J by 5 bases. Germline V gives CDR1 DFQATT, CDR2 SNEGSKA (reference sequence). The CDR3 spells CSARDGGRADNEQFF. The CDR3 region has the DNA TGCAGTGCTAGAGATGGCGGGAGGGCCGACAATGAGCAGTTCTTC.

The chain uses TRBV5-1 and TRBJ2-5; D perhaps matches TRBD1 (5 bases). Germline V lookup: CDR1 SGHRS, CDR2 YFSETQ. V was trimmed by 4 bases and J by 1 base, leaving 11 bases between them. The CDR3 is made up of 14 amino acids. CDR3 in amino acids: CASSRNQGQETQYF. CDR3 DNA sequence: TGCGCCAGCAGCCGGAATCAGGGCCAAGAGACCCAGTACTTC.

This clonotype was found a few times. This rearrangement joins TRBV27 to TRBJ2-1, with 11 bases matching TRBD2. The end of the DNA aligns better with TRBJ2-7, so the J call may be wrong. This CDR3 is built from 18 residues. CDR1 and CDR2 from the germline V gene are MNHEY and SMNVEV (reference sequence). CDR3 nucleotide sequence: TGTGCCAGCGGGGGGCTAGCGGGGGGTGTGAGCTCCTACAATGAGCAGTACTTC. Amino acids: CASGGLAGGVSSYNEQYF.

The genes are TRBV20-1 and TRBJ1-1, with D possibly being TRBD1 (6 bases). This CDR3 has 14 amino acids. From germline, CDR1 is DFQATT and CDR2 SNEGSKA (reference sequence). Trimming removed 0 bases from V and 4 bases from J, with 12 bases in between. The CDR3 sequence: CSAREGGGVTEAFF. Written as DNA, the CDR3 is TGCAGTGCTAGAGAAGGAGGGGGAGTCACTGAAGCTTTCTTT.

This clonotype was seen a few times. V and J are TRBV7-2 and TRBJ2-3; D gene ambiguous. Germline lookup yields CDR1 SGHTA and CDR2 FQGNSA. CDR3 size: 14 residues. V shed 4 bases and J shed 2 bases, with 10 bases lying between them. CDR3 in amino acids: CASSSFALTDTQYF. The CDR3 DNA reads as TGTGCCAGCAGCTCATTTGCTCTCACAGATACGCAGTATTTT.